A selection of T cell receptor beta chains follows, all from one sample in a study of long-term antiretroviral therapy in people with HIV. Produced via immunoSEQ multiplex PCR; TCRdb's table is partial and in-frame only. The repertoire holds approximately 20,000 clones, with approximately 84% as singletons. The sample consisted of unsorted PBMCs, taken 0.9 years after starting antiretroviral therapy. The receptor source for this set is a man younger than 35 with HIV. The CDR3 runs from the conserved cysteine through the conserved F or W. D genes are given only for firm matches. Clone size is stated in some rows and not others, as once, few, many or a class when expanded.

j_call,v_call,d_call,clone_size,cdr3_nt,cdr3_aa
TRBJ1-5,TRBV7-8,-,-,TGTGCCAGCAGCCCCCTCGGGAAGCATAGCAATCAGCCCCAGCATTTT,CASSPLGKHSNQPQHF
TRBJ2-3,TRBV4-1,TRBD2,-,TGCGCCAGCAGCCTCATGGGACTAGCGGGGGGGCCTAGGCTCGCAGATACGCAGTATTTT,CASSLMGLAGGPRLADTQYF
TRBJ1-1,TRBV6-1,-,-,TGTGCCAGCAGTGATGTCGGCCTGAACACTGAAGCTTTCTTT,CASSDVGLNTEAFF
TRBJ2-5,TRBV11-2,TRBD1,-,TGTGCCAGCAGCCCCGGACAGGGCCTGGCGGAGACCCAGTACTTC,CASSPGQGLAETQYF
TRBJ2-2,TRBV7-3,-,-,TGTGCCAGTCAGGGGTTCACCGGGGAGCTGTTTTTT,CASQGFTGELFF
TRBJ1-4,TRBV9,TRBD1,once,TGTGCCAGTCAAGACAGGGCGAGTGAAAAACTGTTTTTT,CASQDRASEKLFF
TRBJ1-6,TRBV6-5,-,-,TGTGCCAGCAGGCGAGGGGTGACCTATAATTCACCCCTCCACTTT,CASRRGVTYNSPLHF
TRBJ1-2,TRBV5-5,TRBD1,-,TGTGCCAGCAGCTTGGGGGACAGTCACACCTTC,CASSLGDSHTF
TRBJ2-1,TRBV6-5,TRBD2,-,TGTGCCAGCAGTTACGGGGAGGGGAATGAGCAGTTCTTC,CASSYGEGNEQFF
TRBJ1-1,TRBV28,-,once,TGTGCCAGCAGAAACGGGAAAGGGGGTACGTGGAACACTGAAGCTTTCTTT,CASRNGKGGTWNTEAFF
TRBJ1-4,TRBV4-2,-,-,TGTGCCAGCAGCCAAGATGCGGTTAATGAAAAACTGTTTTTT,CASSQDAVNEKLFF
TRBJ2-1,TRBV5-8,TRBD1,-,TGTGCCAGCAGTGGCAGGGGGATTCTCAATGAGCAGTTCTTC,CASSGRGILNEQFF
TRBJ1-4,TRBV11-2,-,-,TGTGCCAGCAGCTTATTGGAGCGTGAAAAACTGTTTTTT,CASSLLEREKLFF
TRBJ1-1,TRBV11-2,-,-,TGTGCCAGCAGCTTTGGCGAGCCTGAAGCTTTCTTT,CASSFGEPEAFF
TRBJ1-6,TRBV28,-,-,TGTGCCAGCAGTTTATATCACCAGGGTAGGTCACCCCTCCACTTT,CASSLYHQGRSPLHF
TRBJ2-3,TRBV5-4,TRBD2,once,TGTGCCAGCAGGTTAGCGGGGGACACAGATACGCAGTATTTT,CASRLAGDTDTQYF
TRBJ2-3,TRBV6-1,-,-,TGTGCCAGTAGACGTGGCGGGGGCGGCACAGATACGCAGTATTTT,CASRRGGGGTDTQYF
TRBJ1-2,TRBV7-9,TRBD1,-,TGTGCCAGCAGCTTATTCGGACAGGCCTATGGCTACACCTTC,CASSLFGQAYGYTF
TRBJ1-6,TRBV28,-,-,TGTGCCAGCAGCAGGAATTCACCCCTCCACTTT,CASSRNSPLHF
TRBJ2-3,TRBV5-1,-,-,TGCGCCAGCAGCTTCACGGGCCTCGCAGATACGCAGTATTTT,CASSFTGLADTQYF
TRBJ1-2,TRBV7-9,TRBD1,few,TGTGCCAGCAGTCGGACCGGGACAGATGGCTACACCTTC,CASSRTGTDGYTF
TRBJ2-5,TRBV9,TRBD1,-,TGTGCCAGCAGCGCCCGGGACAGTCAAGAGACCCAGTACTTC,CASSARDSQETQYF
TRBJ2-7,TRBV10-3,TRBD1,-,TGTGCCATCAGTGTGGGGGACAGTTCGAACTACGAGCAGTACTTC,CAISVGDSSNYEQYF
TRBJ1-4,TRBV6-5,-,-,TGTGCCAGCAGACTCAGGGATACAGGAGAAAAACTGTTTTTT,CASRLRDTGEKLFF
TRBJ2-5,TRBV7-6,TRBD1,-,TGTGCCAGCAGCACCCCGACAGGGGTAGGCTTTGGAGCGTTGGAGACCCAGTACTTC,CASSTPTGVGFGALETQYF
TRBJ2-1,TRBV30,-,-,TGTGCCTGGAGTAGGGGGTCCTACAATGAGCAGTTCTTC,CAWSRGSYNEQFF